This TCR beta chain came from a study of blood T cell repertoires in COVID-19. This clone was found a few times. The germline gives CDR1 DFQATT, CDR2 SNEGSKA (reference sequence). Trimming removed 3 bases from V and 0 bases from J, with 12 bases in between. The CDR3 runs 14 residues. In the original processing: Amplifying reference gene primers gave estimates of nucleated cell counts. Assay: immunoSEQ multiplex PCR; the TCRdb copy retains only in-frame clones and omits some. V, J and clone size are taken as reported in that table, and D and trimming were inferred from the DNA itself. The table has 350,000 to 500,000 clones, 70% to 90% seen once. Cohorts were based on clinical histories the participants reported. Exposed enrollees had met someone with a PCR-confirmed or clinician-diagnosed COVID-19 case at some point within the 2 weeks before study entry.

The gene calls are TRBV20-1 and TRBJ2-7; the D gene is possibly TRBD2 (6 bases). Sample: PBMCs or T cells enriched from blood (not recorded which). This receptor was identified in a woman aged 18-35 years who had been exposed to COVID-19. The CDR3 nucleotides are TGCAGTGCTAGTTATGGAGGGAGCTCCTACGAGCAGTACTTC. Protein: CSASYGGSSYEQYF.